This is a list of T cell receptor beta chains from one sample in a study of blood T cell repertoires in COVID-19. The table came from immunoSEQ multiplex PCR; TCRdb's copy has only in-frame clones and leaves some out. This repertoire shows about 47,000 clones, 82% found once; its top ten account for about a quarter. The sequencing input was peripheral blood. The source of these receptors is a woman aged 60-75 years with acute or convalescent COVID-19. Both conserved end residues are part of each CDR3. A D gene is named only where the DNA matches it firmly. Only some rows state a clone size, as once, few, many or a class for expanded clones.

.	few	14	TRBJ1-1	TRBV19	TGTGCCAGTAGTCTCCCGGGAGGTAACACTGAAGCTTTCTTT	CASSLPGGNTEAFF
TRBD1	once	15	TRBJ1-5	TRBV27	TGTGCCAGCAGTAACTTGGGACAGGGGTATCAGCCCCAGCATTTT	CASSNLGQGYQPQHF
.	.	13	TRBJ1-2	TRBV27	TGTGCCAGCAGTACCGCCACAGGGTATGGCTACACCTTC	CASSTATGYGYTF
TRBD2	.	16	TRBJ2-5	TRBV7-7	TGTGCTAGCAGCTTAGCACCTAGCGGGGGGGAAGAGACCCAGTACTTC	CASSLAPSGGEETQYF
.	once	12	TRBJ1-1	TRBV12-5	TGTGCTAGTGGCCTCGGACAGCTTGAAGCTTTCTTT	CASGLGQLEAFF
TRBD1	.	15	TRBJ2-5	TRBV5-4	TGTGCCAGCAGCTCCCGGGACAGACCCACCGAGACCCAGTACTTC	CASSSRDRPTETQYF
TRBD1	.	15	TRBJ2-7	TRBV5-1	TGCGCCAGCAGCTTGTCTGGCAGGGGGCTCCACGAGCAGTACTTC	CASSLSGRGLHEQYF
.	.	13	TRBJ1-5	TRBV7-2	TGTGCCAGCAGCTTAGCTCAGGATCAGCCCCAGCATTTT	CASSLAQDQPQHF
TRBD1	.	18	TRBJ2-1	TRBV9	TGTGCCAGCAGCGTGGGGACAGGGGCTTCGAGCTCCTACAATGAGCAGTTCTTC	CASSVGTGASSSYNEQFF
.	.	16	TRBJ1-3	TRBV7-9	TGTGCCAGCAGCTTAGGGGACACCGTCTCTGGAAACACCATATATTTT	CASSLGDTVSGNTIYF
.	.	13	TRBJ2-7	TRBV27	TGTGCCAGCAGTATAACAGGGTCCTACGAGCAGTACTTC	CASSITGSYEQYF
TRBD1	.	17	TRBJ2-7	TRBV10-3	TGTGCCATCAGTGACTTGACCCCAACTTTACAGGGGCGGGAGCAGTACTTC	CAISDLTPTLQGREQYF
TRBD2	.	15	TRBJ2-1	TRBV4-1	TGCGCCAGCAGCCAAAGCGGGGGGTCCTACAATGAGCAGTTCTTC	CASSQSGGSYNEQFF
TRBD1	.	14	TRBJ2-3	TRBV6-5	TGTGCCAGCAGTACCACCCGGGACAGAGATACGCAGTATTTT	CASSTTRDRDTQYF
.	once	11	TRBJ2-1	TRBV12-3/TRBV12-4	TGTGCCAGCAGTTTCGACAATGAGCAGTTCTTC	CASSFDNEQFF
.	.	14	TRBJ2-7	TRBV6-5	TGTGCCAGCAGTATAGCGGACCGCTCCTACGAGCAGTACTTC	CASSIADRSYEQYF
.	few	14	TRBJ2-3	TRBV5-1	TGCGCCAGCAGCTTAGGGGGTTACACAGATACGCAGTATTTT	CASSLGGYTDTQYF
TRBD2	.	14	TRBJ2-7	TRBV6-5	TGTGCCAGCAGTTTAGCCAGCGGGGGGTACGAGCAGTACTTC	CASSLASGGYEQYF
TRBD1	.	13	TRBJ1-2	TRBV18	TGTGCCAGCTCACCGACAGGGGAGTCTGGCTACACCTTC	CASSPTGESGYTF
.	.	14	TRBJ2-3	TRBV10-3	TGTGCCATCAACGGGGACTCAAGCACAGATACGCAGTATTTT	CAINGDSSTDTQYF
TRBD1	few	16	TRBJ2-3	TRBV24-1	TGTGCCACCAGTGGCCCGGGACAGGGGAACCCAGATACGCAGTATTTT	CATSGPGQGNPDTQYF
TRBD1	.	16	TRBJ2-7	TRBV4-1	TGCGCCAGCAGCCGCTATAGGACAGGACCAACCTACGAGCAGTACTTC	CASSRYRTGPTYEQYF
TRBD1	few	15	TRBJ2-7	TRBV13	TGTGCCAGCAGCTCTCCTGGGACAGGGCTTCGCGAGCAGTACTTC	CASSSPGTGLREQYF
.	.	16	TRBJ1-2	TRBV3-1/TRBV3-2	TGTGCCAGCAGCCAAGAAGGCACGCGGGGTAACTATGGCTACACCTTC	CASSQEGTRGNYGYTF
.	once	13	TRBJ2-3	TRBV7-2	TGTGCCAGCAGTTGGACTTCTCCAGATACGCAGTATTTT	CASSWTSPDTQYF
.	.	13	TRBJ2-7	TRBV12-3/TRBV12-4	TGTGCCAGCAGTTTGAAGGGAGGGGGCGAGCAGTACTTC	CASSLKGGGEQYF
.	.	10	TRBJ2-3	TRBV7-2	TGTGCCAGCGGCCCCGAAACGCAGTATTTT	CASGPETQYF
TRBD2	.	16	TRBJ2-1	TRBV15	TGTGCCACCAGCAGGGAAGGGGGGACTAGGCTTACTGAGCAGTTCTTC	CATSREGGTRLTEQFF
.	.	14	TRBJ1-1	TRBV10-3	TGTGCCATATCTCTTCAGGGCATGAACACTGAAGCTTTCTTT	CAISLQGMNTEAFF